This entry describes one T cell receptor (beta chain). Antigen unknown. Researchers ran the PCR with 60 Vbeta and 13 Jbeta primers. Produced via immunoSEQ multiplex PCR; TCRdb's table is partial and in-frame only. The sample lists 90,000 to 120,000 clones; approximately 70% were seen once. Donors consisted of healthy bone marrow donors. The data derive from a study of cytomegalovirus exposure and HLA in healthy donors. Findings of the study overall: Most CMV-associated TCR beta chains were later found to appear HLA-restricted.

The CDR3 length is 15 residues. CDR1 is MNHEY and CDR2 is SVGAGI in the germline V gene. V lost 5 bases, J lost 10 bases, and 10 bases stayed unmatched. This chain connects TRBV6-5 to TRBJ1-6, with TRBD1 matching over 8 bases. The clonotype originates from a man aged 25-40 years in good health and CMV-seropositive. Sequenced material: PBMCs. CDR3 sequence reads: CASSPRTGPASPLHF. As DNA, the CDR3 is TGTGCCAGCAGTCCGAGGACAGGGCCCGCATCACCCCTCCACTTT.